This T cell receptor beta chain stems from a study of blood T cells in healthy people across ages. Study observations and caveats: Greater diversity and more naive CD4+ cells were seen in long-lived donors than in aged donors.

After removal of 8 bases from V and 5 bases from J, the junction contained 7 bases not matched to a gene. CDR1 SNHLY and CDR2 FYNNEI come from the germline V gene. The CDR3 extends over 14 amino acids. Worth noting for this clonotype: No antigen is known for it.

Combining a sample-barcoded 5' primer with a J-beta primer mix, a second PCR ran for roughly 7 to 11 cycles. TCRdb reanalysed the 5' RACE reads using MiXCR and keeps one entry per CDR3 protein. The sample holds approximately 1.5 million distinct CDR3 sequences, 42% seen once. The draw of peripheral blood yielded 8.5 to 10 milliliters from each donor. What was sequenced was blood. The chain couples TRBV2 to TRBJ1-5, with 9 positions matching TRBD1. This clonotype was sampled from a woman under 30 in good health. The CDR3 coding sequence is TGTGCCAGCGGACTGGGACAGGGAGATCAGCCCCAGCATTTT. This translates into CASGLGQGDQPQHF. Complete variable domain (other parts from reference TRBV2 and TRBJ1-5): EPEVTQTPSHQVTQMGQEVILRCVPISNHLYFYWYRQILGQKVEFLVSFYNNEISEKSEIFDDQFSVERPDGSNFTLKIRSTKLEDSAMYFCASGLGQGDQPQHFGDGTRLSIL.